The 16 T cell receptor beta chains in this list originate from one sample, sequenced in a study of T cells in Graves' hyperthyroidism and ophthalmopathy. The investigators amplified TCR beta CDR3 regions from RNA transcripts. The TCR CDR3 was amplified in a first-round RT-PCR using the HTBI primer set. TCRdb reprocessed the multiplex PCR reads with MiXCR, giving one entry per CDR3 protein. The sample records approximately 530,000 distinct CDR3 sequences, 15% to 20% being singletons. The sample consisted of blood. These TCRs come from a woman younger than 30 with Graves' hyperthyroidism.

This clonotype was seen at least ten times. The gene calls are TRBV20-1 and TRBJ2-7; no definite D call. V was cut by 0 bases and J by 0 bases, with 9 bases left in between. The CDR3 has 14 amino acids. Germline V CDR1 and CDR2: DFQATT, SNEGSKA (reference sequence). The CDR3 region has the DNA TGCAGTGCTAGAGATTCGGTTAGCTCCTACGAGCAGTACTTC. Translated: CSARDSVSSYEQYF.

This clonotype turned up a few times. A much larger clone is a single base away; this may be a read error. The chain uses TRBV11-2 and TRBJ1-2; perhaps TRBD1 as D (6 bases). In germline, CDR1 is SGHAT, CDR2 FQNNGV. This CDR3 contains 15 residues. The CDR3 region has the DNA TGTGCCAGCAGCAGACCGGGACACTTTAACTATGGCTACATCTTC. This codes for CASSRPGHFNYGYIF.

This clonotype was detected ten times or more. The CDR3 spells CASSPITDTQYF. CDR3 in DNA: TGTGCCAGCAGCCCGATCACAGATACGCAGTATTTT. The chain carries TRBV7-2 and TRBJ2-3, with no clear D. The CDR3 is 12 residues long. The germline gives CDR1 SGHTA, CDR2 FQGNSA. The ends were cut back, 5 bases at V and 2 bases at J, with 5 bases in the middle.

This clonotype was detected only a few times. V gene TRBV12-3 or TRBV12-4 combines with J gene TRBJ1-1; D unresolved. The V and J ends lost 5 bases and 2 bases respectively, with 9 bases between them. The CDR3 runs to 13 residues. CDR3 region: CASSTKTNTEAFF. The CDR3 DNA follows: TGTGCCAGCAGTACAAAGACCAACACTGAAGCTTTCTTT.

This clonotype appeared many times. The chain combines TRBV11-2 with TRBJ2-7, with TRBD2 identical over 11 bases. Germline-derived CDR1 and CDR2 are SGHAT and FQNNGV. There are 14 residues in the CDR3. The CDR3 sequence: CSSIAGGPFYEQYF. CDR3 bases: TGTTCGTCAATAGCGGGAGGGCCCTTCTACGAGCAGTACTTC.

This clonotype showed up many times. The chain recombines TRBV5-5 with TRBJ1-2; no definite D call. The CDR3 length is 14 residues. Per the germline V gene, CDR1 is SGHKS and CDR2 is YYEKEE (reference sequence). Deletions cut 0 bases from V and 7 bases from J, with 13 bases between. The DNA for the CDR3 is TGTGCCAGCAGCTTGGGTCATGCGGCCTTTGGCTACACCTTC. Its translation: CASSLGHAAFGYTF.

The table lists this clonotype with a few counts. The CDR3 loop is CASSQERDWSYEQYF. The CDR3 DNA follows: TGTGCCAGCAGCCAAGAGCGGGACTGGAGCTACGAGCAGTACTTC. This sequence joins TRBV14 and TRBJ2-7; TRBD2 is a possible D gene (6 bases). Germline CDR1 reads SGHDN; CDR2 reads FVKESK. V lost 0 bases and J 3 bases, leaving 12 bases between the germline ends. The CDR3 has 15 residues. Complete variable domain (other parts from reference TRBV14 and TRBJ2-7): EAGVTQFPSHSVIEKGQTVTLRCDPISGHDNLYWYRRVMGKEIKFLLHFVKESKQDESGMPNNRFLAERTGGTYSTLKVQPAELEDSGVYFCASSQERDWSYEQYFGPGTRLTVT.

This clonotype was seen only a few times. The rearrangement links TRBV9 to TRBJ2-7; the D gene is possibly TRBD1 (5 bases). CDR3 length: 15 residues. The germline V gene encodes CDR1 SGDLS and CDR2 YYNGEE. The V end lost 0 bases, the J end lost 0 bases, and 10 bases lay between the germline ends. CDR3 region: CASSVGTSSSYEQYF. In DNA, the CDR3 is TGTGCCAGCAGCGTAGGGACATCGAGCTCCTACGAGCAGTACTTC.

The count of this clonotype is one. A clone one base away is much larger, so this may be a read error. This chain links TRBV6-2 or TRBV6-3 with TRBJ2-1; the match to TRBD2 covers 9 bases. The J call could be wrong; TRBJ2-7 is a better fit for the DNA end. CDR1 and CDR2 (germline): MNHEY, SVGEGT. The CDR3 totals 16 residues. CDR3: CATRFLAGPLYNEQYF. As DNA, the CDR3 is TGTGCCACCCGGTTTCTAGCGGGGCCGCTGTACAATGAGCAGTACTTC.

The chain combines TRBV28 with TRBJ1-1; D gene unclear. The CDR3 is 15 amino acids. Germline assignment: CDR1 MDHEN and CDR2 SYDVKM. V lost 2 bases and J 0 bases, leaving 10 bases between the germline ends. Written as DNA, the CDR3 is TGTGCCAGCAGTTTAAACGGGGAGATGAACACTGAAGCTTTCTTT. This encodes CASSLNGEMNTEAFF.

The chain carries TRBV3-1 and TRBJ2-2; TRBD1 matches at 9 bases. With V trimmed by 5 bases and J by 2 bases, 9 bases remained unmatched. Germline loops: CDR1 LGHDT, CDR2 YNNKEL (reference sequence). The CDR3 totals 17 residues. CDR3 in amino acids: CASSSNRDRANTGELFF. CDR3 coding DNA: TGTGCCAGCAGCTCGAATAGGGACAGGGCTAACACCGGGGAGCTGTTTTTT.

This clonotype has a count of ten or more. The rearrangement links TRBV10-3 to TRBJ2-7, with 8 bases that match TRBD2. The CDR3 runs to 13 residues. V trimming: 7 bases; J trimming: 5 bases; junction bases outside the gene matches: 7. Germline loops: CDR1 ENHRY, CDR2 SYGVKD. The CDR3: CAINPGGGNEQYF. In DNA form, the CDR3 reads TGTGCCATCAACCCGGGGGGGGGGAACGAGCAGTACTTC.

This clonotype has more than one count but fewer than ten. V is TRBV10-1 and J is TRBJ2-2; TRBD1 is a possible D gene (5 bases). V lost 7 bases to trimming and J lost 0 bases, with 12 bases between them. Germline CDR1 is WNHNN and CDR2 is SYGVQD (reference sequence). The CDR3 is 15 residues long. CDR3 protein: CASTDSFTNTGELFF. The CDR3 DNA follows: TGCGCCAGCACTGACAGCTTTACGAACACCGGGGAGCTGTTTTTT.

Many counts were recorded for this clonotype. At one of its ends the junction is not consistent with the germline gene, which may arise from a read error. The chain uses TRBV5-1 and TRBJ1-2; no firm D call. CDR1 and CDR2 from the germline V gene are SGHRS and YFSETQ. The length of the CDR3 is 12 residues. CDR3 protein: CASSLGPLGYTF. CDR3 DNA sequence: TGTGCCAGCAGTTTAGGGCCGCTGGGCTACACCTTC.

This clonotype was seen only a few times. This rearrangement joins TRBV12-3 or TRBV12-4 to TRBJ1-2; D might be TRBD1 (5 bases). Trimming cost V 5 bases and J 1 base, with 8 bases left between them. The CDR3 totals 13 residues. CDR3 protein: CASSAGVNYGYTF. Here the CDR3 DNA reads TGTGCCAGCAGTGCGGGGGTTAACTATGGCTACACCTTC.

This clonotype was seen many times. In nucleotides, the CDR3 is TGTGCCACCAGTGACGGGACTAGCGGGAGGAACTACAATGAGCAGTTCTTC. This codes for CATSDGTSGRNYNEQFF. J is TRBJ2-1 and V is TRBV24-1; 15 bases agree with TRBD2. The CDR3 loop spans 17 amino acids. V was clipped by 4 bases and J by 3 bases; unmatched bases: 3. Germline assignment: CDR1 KGHDR and CDR2 SFDVKD.